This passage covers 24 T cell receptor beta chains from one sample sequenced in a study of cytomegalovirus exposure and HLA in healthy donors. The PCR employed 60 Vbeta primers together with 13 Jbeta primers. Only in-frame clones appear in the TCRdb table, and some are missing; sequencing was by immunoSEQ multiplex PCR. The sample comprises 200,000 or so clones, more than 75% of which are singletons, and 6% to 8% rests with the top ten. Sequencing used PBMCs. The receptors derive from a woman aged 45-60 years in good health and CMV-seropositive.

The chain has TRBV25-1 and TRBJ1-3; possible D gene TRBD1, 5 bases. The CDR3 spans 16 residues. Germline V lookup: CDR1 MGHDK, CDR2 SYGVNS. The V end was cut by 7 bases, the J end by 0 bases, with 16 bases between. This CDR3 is CASIKTGALSGNTIYF. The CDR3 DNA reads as TGTGCCAGCATTAAAACTGGGGCACTCTCTGGAAACACCATATATTTT.

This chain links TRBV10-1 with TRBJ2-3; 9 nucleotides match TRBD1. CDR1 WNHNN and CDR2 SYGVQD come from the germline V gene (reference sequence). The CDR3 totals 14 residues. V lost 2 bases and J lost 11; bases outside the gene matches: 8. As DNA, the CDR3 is TGCGCCAGCAGTGAGGACCCGGGGACAGGGCAGCAGTATTTT. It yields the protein CASSEDPGTGQQYF.

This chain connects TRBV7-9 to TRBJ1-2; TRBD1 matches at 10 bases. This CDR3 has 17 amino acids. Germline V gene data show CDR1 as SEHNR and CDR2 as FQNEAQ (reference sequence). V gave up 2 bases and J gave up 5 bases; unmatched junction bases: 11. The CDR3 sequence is CASSLMWDRGTRYGYTF. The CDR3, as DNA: TGTGCCAGCAGCTTAATGTGGGACAGGGGAACCCGATATGGCTACACCTTC.

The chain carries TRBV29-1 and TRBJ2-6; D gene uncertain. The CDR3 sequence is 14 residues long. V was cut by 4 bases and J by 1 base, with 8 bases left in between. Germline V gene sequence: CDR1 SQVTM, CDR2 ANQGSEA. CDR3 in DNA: TGCAGCGTTGTTACGGGTTCTGGGGCCAACGTCCTGACTTTC. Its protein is CSVVTGSGANVLTF.

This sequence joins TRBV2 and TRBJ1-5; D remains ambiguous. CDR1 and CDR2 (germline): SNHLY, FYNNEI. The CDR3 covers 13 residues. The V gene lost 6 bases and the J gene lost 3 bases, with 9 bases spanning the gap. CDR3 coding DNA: TGTGCCAGCAGACAGCAAACCAATCAGCCCCAGCATTTT. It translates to CASRQQTNQPQHF.

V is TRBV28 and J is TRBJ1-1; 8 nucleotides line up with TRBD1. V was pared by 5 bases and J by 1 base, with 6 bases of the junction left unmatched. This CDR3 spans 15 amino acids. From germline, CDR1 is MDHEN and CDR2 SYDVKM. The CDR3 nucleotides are TGTGCCAGCAGTGATACCGGACAGGGGAACACTGAAGCTTTCTTT. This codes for CASSDTGQGNTEAFF.

The CDR3 bases are TGCAGCGCATTGACACCCTCAATGAACACTGAAGCTTTCTTT. Translating it yields CSALTPSMNTEAFF. J is TRBJ1-1 and V is TRBV29-1; unclear D gene. The CDR3 loop spans 14 amino acids. Looked up from germline, CDR1 is SQVTM and CDR2 is ANQGSEA. Trimming removed 7 bases at V and 0 bases at J, with 15 bases between.

CDR3: CAISEGGPLTYEQYF. The CDR3 bases are TGTGCCATCAGTGAAGGGGGACCCCTCACCTACGAGCAGTACTTC. The chain employs TRBV10-3 and TRBJ2-7; maybe TRBD1 (6 bases). CDR3 size: 15 residues. Germline values: CDR1 ENHRY, CDR2 SYGVKD. V lost 3 bases to trimming and J lost 2 bases, with 14 bases between them.

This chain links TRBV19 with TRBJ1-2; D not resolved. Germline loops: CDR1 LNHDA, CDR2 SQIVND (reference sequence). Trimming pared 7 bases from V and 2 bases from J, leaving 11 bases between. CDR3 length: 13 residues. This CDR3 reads CASTRRVNYGYTF. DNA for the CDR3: TGTGCCAGTACCCGGAGGGTAAACTATGGCTACACCTTC.

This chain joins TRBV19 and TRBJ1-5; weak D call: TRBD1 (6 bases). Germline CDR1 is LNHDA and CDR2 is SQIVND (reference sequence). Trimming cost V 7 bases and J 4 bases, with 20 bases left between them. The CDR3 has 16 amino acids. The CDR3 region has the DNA TGTGCCAGTAATCCTGGGGCAGGGGCAGGGAATCAGCCCCAGCATTTT. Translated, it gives CASNPGAGAGNQPQHF.

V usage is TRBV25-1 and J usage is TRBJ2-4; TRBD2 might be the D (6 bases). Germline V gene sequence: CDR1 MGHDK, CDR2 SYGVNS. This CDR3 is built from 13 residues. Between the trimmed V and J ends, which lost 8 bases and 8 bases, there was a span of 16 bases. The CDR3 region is CASGSHGGDIQYF. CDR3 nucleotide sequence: TGTGCCAGCGGGTCCCACGGAGGGGACATTCAGTACTTC.

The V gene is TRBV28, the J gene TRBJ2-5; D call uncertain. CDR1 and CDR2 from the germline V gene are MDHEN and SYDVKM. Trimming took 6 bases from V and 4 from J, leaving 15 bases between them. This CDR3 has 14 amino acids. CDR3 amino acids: CASSAPPRRETQYF. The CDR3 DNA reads TGTGCCAGCAGCGCCCCCCCTAGGCGAGAGACCCAGTACTTC.

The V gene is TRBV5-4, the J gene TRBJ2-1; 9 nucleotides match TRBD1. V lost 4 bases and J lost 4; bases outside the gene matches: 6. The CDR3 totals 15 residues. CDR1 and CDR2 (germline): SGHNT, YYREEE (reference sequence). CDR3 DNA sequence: TGTGCCAGCAGCCCGGGACAGGGTATTTACAATGAGCAGTTCTTC. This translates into CASSPGQGIYNEQFF.

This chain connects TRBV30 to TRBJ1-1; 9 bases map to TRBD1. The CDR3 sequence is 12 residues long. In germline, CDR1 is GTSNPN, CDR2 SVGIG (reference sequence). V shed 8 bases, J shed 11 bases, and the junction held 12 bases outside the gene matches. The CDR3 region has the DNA TGTGCCGCAACACCGGGACAGGGCAACGCTTTCTTT. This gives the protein CAATPGQGNAFF.

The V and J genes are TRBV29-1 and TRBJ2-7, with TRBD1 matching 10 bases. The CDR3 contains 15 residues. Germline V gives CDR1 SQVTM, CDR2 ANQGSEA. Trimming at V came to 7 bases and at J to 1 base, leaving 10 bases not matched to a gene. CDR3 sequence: CSGVQGQGVSYEQYF. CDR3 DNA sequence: TGCAGCGGCGTCCAAGGACAGGGGGTATCCTACGAGCAGTACTTC.

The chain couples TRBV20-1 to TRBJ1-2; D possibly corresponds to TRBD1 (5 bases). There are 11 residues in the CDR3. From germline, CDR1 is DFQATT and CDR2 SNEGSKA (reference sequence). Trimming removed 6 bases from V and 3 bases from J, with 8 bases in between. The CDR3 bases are TGCAGTGCGCCGACAGACTATGGCTACACCTTC. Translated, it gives CSAPTDYGYTF.

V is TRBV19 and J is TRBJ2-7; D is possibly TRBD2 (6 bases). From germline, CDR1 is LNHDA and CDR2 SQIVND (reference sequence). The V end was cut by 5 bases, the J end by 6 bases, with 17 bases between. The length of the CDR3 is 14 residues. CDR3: CASSAARGLREQYF. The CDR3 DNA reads TGTGCCAGTAGTGCCGCGCGGGGTCTGCGCGAGCAGTACTTC.

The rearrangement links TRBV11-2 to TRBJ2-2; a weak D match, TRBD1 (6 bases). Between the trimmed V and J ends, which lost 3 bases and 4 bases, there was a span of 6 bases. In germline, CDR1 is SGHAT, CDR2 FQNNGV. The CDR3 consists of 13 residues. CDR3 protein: CASSFRGTGELFF. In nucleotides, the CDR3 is TGTGCCAGCAGCTTCAGGGGCACCGGGGAGCTGTTTTTT.

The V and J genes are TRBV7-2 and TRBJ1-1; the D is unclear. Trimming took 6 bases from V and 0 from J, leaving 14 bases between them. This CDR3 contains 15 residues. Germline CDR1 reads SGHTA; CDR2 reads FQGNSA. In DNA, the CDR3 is TGTGCCAGCAGACCGAGAAGCCTCTTGAACACTGAAGCTTTCTTT. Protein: CASRPRSLLNTEAFF.

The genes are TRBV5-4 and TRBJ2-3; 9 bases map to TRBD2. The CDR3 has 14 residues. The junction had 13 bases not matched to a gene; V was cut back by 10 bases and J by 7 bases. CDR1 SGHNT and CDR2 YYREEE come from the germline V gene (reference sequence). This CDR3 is CAASLRGGTNTQYF. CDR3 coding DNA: TGTGCCGCATCTCTGCGGGGGGGGACGAATACGCAGTATTTT.

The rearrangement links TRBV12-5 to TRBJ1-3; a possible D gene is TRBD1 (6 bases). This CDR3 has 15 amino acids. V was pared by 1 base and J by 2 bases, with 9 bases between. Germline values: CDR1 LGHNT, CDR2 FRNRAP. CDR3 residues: CASGLEQGPGNTIYF. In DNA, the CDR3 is TGTGCTAGTGGTTTGGAACAGGGCCCTGGAAACACCATATATTTT.

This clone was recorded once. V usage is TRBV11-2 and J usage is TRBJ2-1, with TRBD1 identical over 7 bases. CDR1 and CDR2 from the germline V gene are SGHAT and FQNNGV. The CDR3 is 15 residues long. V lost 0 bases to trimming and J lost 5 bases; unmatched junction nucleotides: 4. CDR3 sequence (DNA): TGTGCCAGCAGCTTAGACAGGGGGAGCCACAATGAGCAGTTCTTC. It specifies CASSLDRGSHNEQFF.

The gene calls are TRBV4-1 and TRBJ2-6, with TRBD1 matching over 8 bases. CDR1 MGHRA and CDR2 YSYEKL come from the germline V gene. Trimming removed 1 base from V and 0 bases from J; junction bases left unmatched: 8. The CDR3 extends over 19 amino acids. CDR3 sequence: CASSQAPGQDYSGANVLTF. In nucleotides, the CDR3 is TGCGCCAGCAGCCAAGCTCCGGGACAGGACTACTCTGGGGCCAACGTCCTGACTTTC.

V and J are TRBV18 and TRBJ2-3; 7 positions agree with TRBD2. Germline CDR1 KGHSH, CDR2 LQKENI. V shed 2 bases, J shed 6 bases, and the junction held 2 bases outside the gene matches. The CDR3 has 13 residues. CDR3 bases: TGTGCCAGCTCACCAAGGGGAGGGGATACGCAGTATTTT. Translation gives CASSPRGGDTQYF. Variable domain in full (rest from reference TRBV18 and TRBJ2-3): NAGVMQNPRHLVRRRGQEARLRCSPMKGHSHVYWYRQLPEEGLKFMVYLQKENIIDESGMPKERFSAEFPKEGPSILRIQQVVRGDSAAYFCASSPRGGDTQYFGPGTRLTVL.